This T cell receptor beta chain is drawn from a study of cytotoxic CD8 clonotypes in ibrutinib-treated CLL. This clone is a singleton in its sample. Its matching antigen is unknown. The study, taken as a whole, reports: Clonality showed a rise at ibrutinib response that reversed toward baseline at progression.

Germline V gene lookup returns CDR1 SEHNR and CDR2 FQNEAQ (reference sequence). The CDR3 is 15 residues long. Trimming stripped 4 bases from V and 4 bases from J, with 13 bases between. Sequencing was performed with immunoSEQ multiplex PCR; in TCRdb, only in-frame clones are kept and a portion is missing. The data show some 150,000 clones, approximately 80% seen once. The receptor comes from a human donor with chronic lymphocytic leukemia. This chain uses TRBV7-9 with TRBJ1-4; D gene unclear. Source: PBMCs, taken after 12 months of ibrutinib treatment. This chain's CDR3 is CASSSWAKGNEKLFF. Written as DNA, the CDR3 is TGTGCCAGCAGCTCGTGGGCGAAGGGTAATGAAAAACTGTTTTTT.